These 25 T cell receptor beta chains came from one sample sequenced in a study of T-cell reconstitution after alpha-beta-depleted transplantation in children. Preparation of the TCRbeta library used unique molecular identifiers. TCRdb re-called the PCR reads through MiXCR, storing one row per CDR3 protein. The data hold a few hundred thousand distinct CDR3 sequences, with approximately 11% observed a single time. The sample here was PBMCs from the stem cell graft donor, taken from the stem cell graft. Receptor source: a human donor who donated a stem cell graft to a child with acute myeloid leukemia.

This clonotype occurred a few times. The chain joins TRBV5-1 to TRBJ2-1, with TRBD1 identical over 7 bases. Germline assignment: CDR1 SGHRS and CDR2 YFSETQ. The CDR3 is made up of 16 amino acids. The V gene end was trimmed by 0 bases and the J gene end by 4 bases; junction bases not matched to a gene: 7. In DNA form, the CDR3 reads TGCGCCAGCAGCTTGGCGCCGGGACAGAGTTACAATGAGCAGTTCTTC. Encoded protein: CASSLAPGQSYNEQFF.

The chain recombines TRBV12-3 or TRBV12-4 with TRBJ2-7, with 9 nucleotides matching TRBD1. Losses at the gene ends were 5 bases for V and 3 bases for J; bases not matched to a gene: 11. The CDR3 is 16 amino acids. The CDR3 DNA reads as TGTGCCAGCAGTCCTACCGGGACAGGGTCGGTCTACGAGCAGTACGTC. Translated, it gives CASSPTGTGSVYEQYV.

The chain employs TRBV7-9 and TRBJ1-2, with 8 bases matching TRBD1. Germline V gene data show CDR1 as SEHNR and CDR2 as FQNEAQ (reference sequence). The ends lost 5 bases at V and 2 bases at J; junction bases unmatched: 7. The CDR3 is 15 residues long. This CDR3 reads CASSHTRTGNYGYTF. CDR3 bases: TGTGCCAGCAGCCACACACGGACAGGGAACTATGGCTACACCTTC.

The chain joins TRBV27 to TRBJ2-1, with 13 bases identical to TRBD2. The ends lost 1 base at V and 5 bases at J; junction bases unmatched: 14. This CDR3 has 20 residues. Per germline, CDR1 MNHEY and CDR2 SMNVEV (reference sequence). The CDR3 DNA sequence: TGTGCCAGCAGTTTATACCCAATTGGAACGACTAGCGGGAGGAACAATGAGCAGTTCTTC. It specifies CASSLYPIGTTSGRNNEQFF.

Only a few counts were recorded for this clonotype. The DNA for the CDR3 is TGTGCCAGCAGTGAAGATCTCGACGGGGGCCCAGATACGCAGTATTTT. It encodes CASSEDLDGGPDTQYF. The V call is TRBV6-4, the J call TRBJ2-3; possibly TRBD1 or TRBD2 for D (6 bases each). The CDR3 is 16 residues long. Deletions cut 3 bases from V and 4 bases from J, with 17 bases between. Germline values: CDR1 MRHNA, CDR2 SNTAGT.

The chain carries TRBV12-3 or TRBV12-4 and TRBJ2-5; TRBD2 agrees at 7 bases. The CDR3 has 14 residues. With 6 bases clipped from V and 3 bases from J, the junction kept 7 bases outside the gene matches. The DNA for the CDR3 is TGTGCCAGCAGACTACACGCGGGGGAAGAGACCCAGTACTTC. Protein sequence: CASRLHAGEETQYF.

The chain links TRBV6-5 to TRBJ2-7; a possible D gene is TRBD2 (6 bases). Germline lookup yields CDR1 MNHEY and CDR2 SVGAGI. This CDR3 comprises 14 residues. Trimming shortened V by 5 bases and J by 2 bases, and 13 bases separated the two germline ends. This chain's CDR3 is CASSAGEVTYEQYF. CDR3 DNA sequence: TGTGCCAGCAGTGCCGGGGAGGTCACCTACGAGCAGTACTTC.

V and J are TRBV7-2 and TRBJ2-7; TRBD1 aligns across 7 bases. Trimming removed 1 base from V and 7 bases from J; junction bases left unmatched: 7. This CDR3 is 14 amino acids long. CDR1 is SGHTA, CDR2 FQGNSA, per germline. The CDR3 spells CASSLGGRGMEQYF. CDR3 bases: TGTGCCAGCAGCTTAGGGGGCAGGGGGATGGAGCAGTACTTC. Together with reference TRBV7-2 and TRBJ2-7, the CDR3 gives the full variable domain: GAGVSQSPSNKVTEKGKDVELRCDPISGHTALYWYRQSLGQGLEFLIYFQGNSAPDKSGLPSDRFSAERTGGSVSTLTIQRTQQEDSAVYLCASSLGGRGMEQYFGPGTRLTVT.

The rearrangement uses TRBV4-1 and TRBJ1-4, with unresolved D. CDR1 is MGHRA, CDR2 YSYEKL, per germline. V lost 4 bases, J lost 4 bases, and 13 bases lay in between. CDR3 size: 15 residues. CDR3 amino acids: CASSLNGGSNEKLFF. The CDR3 DNA follows: TGCGCCAGCAGCCTGAATGGCGGCAGTAATGAAAAACTGTTTTTT.

The chain carries TRBV20-1 and TRBJ1-5; a weak D match, TRBD1 (6 bases). The V and J ends lost 5 bases and 4 bases respectively, with 18 bases between them. This CDR3 has 15 residues. The V gene's germline CDR1 is DFQATT and CDR2 SNEGSKA (reference sequence). In nucleotides, the CDR3 is TGCAGTGCTGGCCAAAACCAGGGGTGGAATCAGCCCCAGCATTTT. Translating it yields CSAGQNQGWNQPQHF.

This clonotype occurred many times. The V gene is TRBV20-1, the J gene TRBJ2-1, with D possibly being TRBD1 or TRBD2 (5 bases each). The germline gives CDR1 DFQATT, CDR2 SNEGSKA (reference sequence). This CDR3 has 15 residues. V was pared by 6 bases and J by 2 bases, with 17 bases between. The CDR3, as DNA: TGCAGTGCGAGGGACCCCCGAGGCACCTACAATGAGCAGTTCTTC. Protein product: CSARDPRGTYNEQFF.

V and J are TRBV5-1 and TRBJ2-6, with D unclear. The length of the CDR3 is 13 residues. V lost 7 bases and J 0 bases, leaving 5 bases between the germline ends. The germline CDR1 and CDR2 sequences are SGHRS and YFSETQ. CDR3 amino acids: CASLFSGANVLTF. CDR3 DNA: TGCGCCAGCCTATTCTCTGGGGCCAACGTCCTGACTTTC.

This clonotype has more than one count but fewer than ten. The chain links TRBV2 to TRBJ2-5, with 10 bases fitting TRBD2. The trim removed 2 bases at V and 5 bases at J, leaving 8 bases unmatched. Germline CDR1 reads SNHLY; CDR2 reads FYNNEI. The length of the CDR3 is 16 residues. The CDR3 sequence is CASSERVSGGGETQYF. The CDR3 DNA sequence: TGTGCCAGCAGTGAACGGGTCAGCGGGGGGGGCGAGACCCAGTACTTC.

This clonotype has only a few counts. The chain joins TRBV20-1 to TRBJ1-4, with TRBD1 identical over 8 bases. The trim removed 0 bases at V and 5 bases at J, leaving 2 bases unmatched. There are 14 residues in the CDR3. Germline V lookup: CDR1 DFQATT, CDR2 SNEGSKA (reference sequence). In DNA, the CDR3 is TGCAGTGCTAGAGAGGGGGACAGGAATGAAAAACTGTTTTTT. Amino acid sequence: CSAREGDRNEKLFF.

The CDR3 nucleotides are TGTGCCAGCGAGGGGAGTCAAGAGACCCAGTACTTC. Amino acid sequence: CASEGSQETQYF. The rearrangement joins TRBV2 to TRBJ2-5, with D possibly being TRBD1 or TRBD2 (5 bases each). Trimming took off 8 bases at V and 2 bases at J, with 9 bases between the two ends. This CDR3 region has 12 residues. Germline values: CDR1 SNHLY, CDR2 FYNNEI.

The genes are TRBV6-2 or TRBV6-3 and TRBJ2-7; TRBD2 aligns across 8 bases. The CDR3 is made up of 16 amino acids. CDR1 is MNHEY, CDR2 SVGEGT, per germline. J lost 5 bases, V lost 10 bases, and 19 bases had no gene match. For the CDR3, the DNA is TGTGCCACCAAACGGGGACTTCGCGGGAGGATCAACGAGCAGTACTTC. Its translation is CATKRGLRGRINEQYF.

This chain connects TRBV9 to TRBJ2-7; the D is unclear. From germline, CDR1 is SGDLS and CDR2 YYNGEE. The V and J ends lost 3 bases and 6 bases respectively, with 13 bases between them. The CDR3 extends over 13 amino acids. CDR3 region: CASSAADSIEQYF. The CDR3 DNA sequence: TGTGCCAGCAGCGCAGCCGACTCGATCGAGCAGTACTTC. The full variable domain, completed using reference TRBV9 and TRBJ2-7, is DSGVTQTPKHLITATGQRVTLRCSPRSGDLSVYWYQQSLDQGLQFLIQYYNGEERAKGNILERFSAQQFPDLHSELNLSSLELGDSALYFCASSAADSIEQYFGPGTRLTVT.

This clonotype was detected only a few times. The CDR3 nucleotides are TGCAGTGCTACTAGTTGGGAGACAGATACGCAGTATTTT. Translating gives CSATSWETDTQYF. J is TRBJ2-3 and V is TRBV20-1, with a tentative D call TRBD2 (5 bases). The CDR3 spans 13 residues. Germline values: CDR1 DFQATT, CDR2 SNEGSKA (reference sequence). V dropped 4 bases and J dropped 3 bases, with 11 bases sitting between them.

This chain links TRBV7-3 with TRBJ2-3; TRBD1 matches at 8 bases. Trimming at V came to 4 bases and at J to 4 bases, leaving 4 bases not matched to a gene. CDR1 is SGHTA, CDR2 FQGTGA, per germline. CDR3 length: 14 residues. This chain's CDR3 is CASSSDRAADTQYF. CDR3 DNA: TGTGCCAGCAGCTCGGACAGGGCCGCAGATACGCAGTATTTT.

The V call is TRBV6-1, the J call TRBJ2-5; 7 bases line up with TRBD1. Germline lookup yields CDR1 MNHNS and CDR2 SASEGT. V was pared by 4 bases and J by 2 bases, with 7 bases of the junction left unmatched. The CDR3 is 15 amino acids. The CDR3 is CASSGGPGQQETQYF. The CDR3 bases are TGTGCCAGCAGTGGAGGACCGGGACAGCAAGAGACCCAGTACTTC.

This clonotype has more than one count but fewer than ten. The chain uses TRBV3-1 and TRBJ2-3; tentative D call: TRBD1 (5 bases). Germline V gene sequence: CDR1 LGHDT, CDR2 YNNKEL (reference sequence). V dropped 8 bases and J dropped 2 bases, with 14 bases sitting between them. The CDR3 length is 14 residues. In nucleotides, the CDR3 is TGTGCCAGCGGTGTAGGCAGGGCCACAGATACGCAGTATTTT. Translating gives CASGVGRATDTQYF.

The sample holds a few counts of this clonotype. This chain joins TRBV27 and TRBJ2-7; no firm D call. The CDR3 contains 14 residues. Trimming removed 0 bases from V and 0 bases from J, with 6 bases in between. Germline V gene lookup returns CDR1 MNHEY and CDR2 SMNVEV (reference sequence). The CDR3 DNA reads as TGTGCCAGCAGTTTATCGTGGGACTCCTACGAGCAGTACTTC. Protein sequence: CASSLSWDSYEQYF.

The chain employs TRBV4-2 and TRBJ2-2; 8 bases fit TRBD2. V shed 2 bases and J 3 bases; nucleotides not matched to a gene: 5. Germline CDR1 LGHNA, CDR2 YNFKEQ. The CDR3 length is 16 residues. CDR3 coding DNA: TGTGCCAGCAGCCAAATACTAGCGGCGGACACCGGGGAGCTGTTTTTT. Translating it yields CASSQILAADTGELFF.

This clonotype has a handful of counts. The rearrangement joins TRBV7-9 to TRBJ2-7, with D possibly matching TRBD2 (6 bases). The CDR3 totals 13 residues. Germline V gene sequence: CDR1 SEHNR, CDR2 FQNEAQ (reference sequence). V was shortened by 5 bases and J by 7 bases, with 15 bases between the two germline ends. The CDR3, as DNA: TGTGCCAGCAGCCCGGACACGGCGGGGGAGCAGTACTTC. Its protein is CASSPDTAGEQYF.

V and J are TRBV18 and TRBJ1-2; D perhaps matches TRBD1 (6 bases). V shed 2 bases and J shed 4 bases, with 11 bases lying between them. This CDR3 contains 14 residues. Germline V gene data show CDR1 as KGHSH and CDR2 as LQKENI. CDR3 protein: CASSPVGGAYGYTF. CDR3 in DNA: TGTGCCAGCTCACCAGTCGGGGGCGCCTATGGCTACACCTTC.